This entry is about one T cell receptor (beta chain). Its specificity is unknown. The data originate from a study of T cell responses to AZD1222 COVID-19 vaccine. General study results and limits: Spike-specific TCR breadth and depth rose after two AZD1222 doses.

Profiling relied on immunoSEQ multiplex PCR, and the TCRdb table lists in-frame clones only, not all of them. The data hold 180,000 or so clones, with 92% observed a single time. Sequenced material: peripheral blood, taken 28 days after the second AZD1222 dose. The origin of this receptor is an adult who received the AZD1222 COVID-19 vaccine.

DNA of the CDR3: TGCGCCAGCAGACAGCAGAAAGACCCGGACAGGGGGCCGAACACTGAAGCTTTCTTT. This gives the protein CASRQQKDPDRGPNTEAFF. V usage is TRBV10-1 and J usage is TRBJ1-1; 11 bases are shared with TRBD1. Germline V gene lookup returns CDR1 WNHNN and CDR2 SYGVQD (reference sequence). V lost 6 bases to trimming and J lost 1 base; unmatched junction nucleotides: 16. CDR3 length equals 19 residues.